The 14 T cell receptor beta chains listed next were all sequenced from one sample in a study of T cells in Graves' hyperthyroidism and ophthalmopathy. The TCR beta CDR3 regions underwent amplification using RNA transcripts as the source. The TCR CDR3 was amplified in a first-round RT-PCR using the HTBI primer set. TCRdb independently ran MiXCR on the multiplex PCR reads; one entry per CDR3 protein. Among around 760,000 distinct CDR3 sequences listed, 35% were seen once. The source material was blood. The source of these receptors is a woman aged 40 to 50 with Graves' hyperthyroidism.

The gene calls are TRBV9 and TRBJ1-2, with D possibly matching TRBD1 (6 bases). Germline-derived CDR1 and CDR2 are SGDLS and YYNGEE. V was pared by 4 bases and J by 0 bases, with 13 bases between. This CDR3 is built from 15 residues. The CDR3: CASSTSGTTNYGYTF. The CDR3 DNA is TGTGCCAGCAGCACCAGCGGGACAACTAACTATGGCTACACCTTC.

This clonotype was counted ten times or more. The chain is built from TRBV19 and TRBJ1-5; D may be TRBD1 (5 bases). The CDR3 runs 14 residues. Germline-derived CDR1 and CDR2 are LNHDA and SQIVND (reference sequence). V was trimmed by 8 bases and J by 4 bases, leaving 15 bases between them. The CDR3 sequence is CASEILWGNQPQHF. DNA for the CDR3: TGTGCCAGTGAGATCTTGTGGGGGAATCAGCCCCAGCATTTT.

This clonotype was found a few times. The chain uses TRBV20-1 and TRBJ1-3; perhaps TRBD1 as D (5 bases). There are 14 residues in the CDR3. Per germline, CDR1 DFQATT and CDR2 SNEGSKA (reference sequence). V was cut by 1 base and J by 7 bases, with 14 bases left in between. The CDR3 DNA reads as TGCAGTGCTAGAGGACAGCCCGAGCTTAACACCATATATTTT. This sequence encodes CSARGQPELNTIYF.

This clonotype was seen only a few times. The chain carries TRBV6-5 and TRBJ2-7, with TRBD1 matching over 12 bases. Germline assignment: CDR1 MNHEY and CDR2 SVGAGI. The CDR3 length is 16 residues. V was pared by 0 bases and J by 7 bases, with 7 bases of the junction left unmatched. CDR3 region: CASSYSSGDRGREQYF. For the CDR3, the DNA is TGTGCCAGCAGTTACTCGTCGGGGGACAGGGGGCGGGAGCAGTACTTC.

This clonotype was counted at least ten times. The chain joins TRBV24-1 to TRBJ1-5, with 12 bases lining up with TRBD1. The CDR3 is made up of 14 amino acids. Germline V gene sequence: CDR1 KGHDR, CDR2 SFDVKD. Trimming cost V 9 bases and J 5 bases; bases outside gene matches: 4. The DNA for the CDR3 is TGTGCCACCCAAGGGACAGGGGGCTATCAGCCCCAGCATTTT. As protein: CATQGTGGYQPQHF.

The rearrangement links TRBV7-9 to TRBJ1-2; 7 bases line up with TRBD1. J was trimmed by 6 bases and V by 8 bases; bases with no gene match: 6. The germline V gene has CDR1 SEHNR and CDR2 FQNEAQ (reference sequence). This CDR3 has 12 amino acids. The CDR3 loop is CASGQGGNGYTF. The CDR3 DNA reads as TGTGCCAGCGGGCAGGGGGGAAATGGCTACACCTTC. The full variable domain, completed using reference TRBV7-9 and TRBJ1-2, is DTGVSQNPRHKITKRGQNVTFRCDPISEHNRLYWYRQTLGQGPEFLTYFQNEAQLEKSRLLSDRFSAERPKGSFSTLEIQRTEQGDSAMYLCASGQGGNGYTFGSGTRLTVV.

This clonotype appeared many times. The gene calls are TRBV2 and TRBJ1-1; D remains unclear. With 6 bases removed from V and 10 bases from J, the gap between germline ends came to 9 bases. CDR1 and CDR2 from the germline V gene are SNHLY and FYNNEI. The CDR3 consists of 10 residues. CDR3: CASRSDGAFF. The CDR3 DNA follows: TGTGCCAGCAGATCGGACGGAGCTTTCTTT.

This clonotype was observed at least ten times. This chain uses TRBV12-3 or TRBV12-4 with TRBJ2-7; D possibly corresponds to TRBD1 (6 bases). Trimming stripped 5 bases from V and 6 bases from J, with 17 bases between. The CDR3 spans 14 residues. The CDR3 sequence is CASSQRTVGAEQYF. CDR3 in DNA: TGTGCCAGCAGTCAAAGGACAGTCGGGGCCGAGCAGTACTTC.

On this clonotype: A junction end diverges from the germline sequence, so it may reflect a read error. V and J are TRBV5-1 and TRBJ1-4, with unresolved D. CDR1 and CDR2 (germline): SGHRS, YFSETQ. The CDR3 length is 14 residues. CDR3 amino acids: CASSPIATNEKLLF. The CDR3 coding sequence is TGCGCCAGCAGCCCGATAGCAACTAATGAAAAACTGCTTTTT. Drawing the rest from reference TRBV5-1 and TRBJ1-4, the complete variable domain is KAGVTQTPRYLIKTRGQQVTLSCSPISGHRSVSWYQQTPGQGLQFLFEYFSETQRNKGNFPGRFSGRQFSNSRSEMNVSTLELGDSALYLCASSPIATNEKLLFGSGTQLSVL.

The gene calls are TRBV18 and TRBJ1-2; tentatively, D is TRBD1 (5 bases). V lost 5 bases and J 4 bases, leaving 11 bases between the germline ends. The length of the CDR3 is 13 residues. Per germline, CDR1 KGHSH and CDR2 LQKENI. The CDR3: CASSTGQFYGYTF. The CDR3 region has the DNA TGTGCCAGCTCAACGGGGCAGTTCTATGGCTACACCTTC.

This clonotype was counted only a few times. The chain carries TRBV9 and TRBJ2-7; 9 nucleotides agree with TRBD1. This CDR3 comprises 15 residues. The V and J ends lost 0 bases and 5 bases, in that order; junction bases with no gene match: 6. Germline values: CDR1 SGDLS, CDR2 YYNGEE. The CDR3 DNA is TGTGCCAGCAGCGTAGGAGGGGGGACAGGGAACGAGCAGTACTTC. Translated, it gives CASSVGGGTGNEQYF.

The chain carries TRBV5-4 and TRBJ1-2; 8 positions match TRBD1. The V gene end was trimmed by 5 bases and the J gene end by 4 bases; junction bases not matched to a gene: 10. The CDR3 length is 15 residues. Germline CDR1 SGHNT, CDR2 YYREEE (reference sequence). The CDR3 reads CASRESQDRVYGYTF. CDR3 in DNA: TGTGCCAGCAGGGAGAGCCAGGACAGGGTCTATGGCTACACCTTC.

Many counts were recorded for this clonotype. V and J are TRBV25-1 and TRBJ1-1, with 8 nucleotides matching TRBD1. Unmatched junction bases numbered 3, after V lost 10 bases and J lost 2 bases. The CDR3 length is 12 residues. Germline CDR1 and CDR2: MGHDK and SYGVNS. The CDR3 region is CATGQGNTEAFF. In DNA, the CDR3 is TGTGCCACCGGACAGGGAAACACTGAAGCTTTCTTT. The whole variable domain, filled in from reference TRBV25-1 and TRBJ1-1, reads EADIYQTPRYLVIGTGKKITLECSQTMGHDKMYWYQQDPGMELHLIHYSYGVNSTEKGDLSSESTVSRIRTEHFPLTLESARPSHTSQYLCATGQGNTEAFFGQGTRLTVV.

This clonotype was counted at least ten times. The genes are TRBV10-2 and TRBJ2-5; TRBD2 matches 9 bases. The CDR3 loop spans 15 amino acids. Trimming took 6 bases from V and 4 from J; bases not matched to a gene: 9. Germline V lookup: CDR1 WSHSY, CDR2 SAAADI. The CDR3, as DNA: TGCGCCAGCAGGCCGACTAGCGGTACCGGAGAGACCCAGTACTTC. This codes for CASRPTSGTGETQYF.